This TCR beta chain was documented in a study of CD8+CD57+ T cells in acquired aplastic anemia. Across the whole study: CD4+ and CD8+ cells, once sorted, gave DNA averaging 3.2 ug. Study observations and caveats: Significant differences in CD8+ Simpson's diversity were not observed between patients and controls.

Details on this clonotype: Its antigen is not known.

According to the study, genomic DNA was the template for TCR beta VDJ and CDR3 profiling. TCRdb re-analysed the reads in MiXCR, keeping a single row per CDR3 protein. The sample includes hundreds of thousands of distinct CDR3 sequences, 45% to 70% of them seen just once. Sequenced input: sorted CD4+, CD8+, or CD8+CD57+ T cells (not recorded which) from PBMCs. The clonotype originates from a human donor with severe aplastic anemia or a healthy control (not recorded which).

This CDR3 reads CSVERLGFEQYF. DNA for the CDR3: TGCAGCGTTGAGCGGCTAGGATTCGAGCAGTACTTC. The chain combines TRBV29-1 with TRBJ2-7, with no clear D. The CDR3 is 12 residues long. V lost 3 bases, J lost 6 bases, and 12 bases lay in between. Germline V lookup: CDR1 SQVTM, CDR2 ANQGSEA.